The rows below give T cell receptor beta chains drawn from one sample of a study of beta chain features in type 1 diabetes. Produced via immunoSEQ multiplex PCR; TCRdb's table is partial and in-frame only. This repertoire shows some 270,000 clones, 7.5% to 9.5% found once; its top ten account for roughly 0.94%. Sequenced material: central memory CD4+ T cells from blood. These receptor sequences come from a young woman in good health. CDR3s include the opening cysteine and the closing phenylalanine or tryptophan. The order of the fields is V gene, CDR3 protein.

TRBV28 | CASTPTVANYGYTF
TRBV10-3 | CAISESGGRASFF
TRBV7-9 | CASSPDRFTDTQYF
TRBV6-6 | CASSPPDRGETQYF
TRBV5-1 | CASSPDGPRGYTF
TRBV7-8 | CASSSRGPGGAPEAFF
TRBV7-2 | CASSLAPFNEQFF
TRBV4-2 | CASSPTITGNREQFF
TRBV29-1 | CSVDGAYGYTF
TRBV7-2 | CASSSRPGQGNEAFF
TRBV11-2 | CASSLSLVETQYF
TRBV7-9 | CASSRTSSEQYF
TRBV5-4 | CASSTRQGDYNEQFF
TRBV29-1 | CSVRTVHNTQYF
TRBV6-5 | CASSFTGGSYNEQFF
TRBV4-3 | CASSPGLAGELNQETQYF
TRBV20-1 | CSARAGGEAFF
TRBV14 | CASRPVREGTEAFF
TRBV4-1 | CASSHRTGTLNTQYF
TRBV9 | CASSARQWEENSPLHF
TRBV7-2 | CASRGGGSRHNEQFF
TRBV5-6 | CASTYGQGNSPLHF
TRBV6-5 | CASSTPSEAFF
TRBV7-9 | CASSSTGTGGRRDTQYF
TRBV4-1 | CASSQGQTQDTYGYTF
TRBV5-4 | CASSTSMSEKLFF
TRBV7-3 | CASSRGGDSPLHF
TRBV7-6 | CASSPPLVSEQYF
TRBV29-1 | CSVKGQFNQPQHF
TRBV14 | CASSNRGRHEQFF
TRBV4-2 | CASSQRAGENTDTQYF
TRBV7-2 | CASSLQPGGATDTQYF
TRBV27 | CASTRDTTNTGELFF
TRBV10-3 | CAISAASGRSRSYEQYF